The 2 T cell receptor beta chains in this list originate from one sample, sequenced in a study of blood T cell repertoires in COVID-19 (dated by TCRdb to 2019 to 2021). The library was obtained by the immunoSEQ multiplex PCR assay. TCRdb's version of the immuneACCESS table is confined to in-frame rearrangements and falls short of the full clone set. An unresolved V gene accounts for under half of the shortfall where checked; the remainder is of unknown origin. The sample data list some 180,000 clones, and around 90% of these were observed just once. The top ten hold 2% to 2.5% of the sample. The specimen sequenced was peripheral blood. These receptors were taken from a man over 45 who had recovered from COVID-19.

This clone showed up just a few times. This chain connects TRBV9 to TRBJ2-3, with D possibly matching TRBD1 (6 bases). From germline, CDR1 is SGDLS and CDR2 YYNGEE. Trimming left V 0 bases short and J 5 bases short, with 10 bases between. The CDR3 runs to 14 residues. CDR3 amino acids: CASSVGGPEDTQYF. The DNA of the CDR3 is TGTGCCAGCAGCGTAGGGGGGCCCGAAGATACGCAGTATTTT. Complete variable domain (other parts from reference TRBV9 and TRBJ2-3): DSGVTQTPKHLITATGQRVTLRCSPRSGDLSVYWYQQSLDQGLQFLIQYYNGEERAKGNILERFSAQQFPDLHSELNLSSLELGDSALYFCASSVGGPEDTQYFGPGTRLTVL.

V and J are TRBV29-1 and TRBJ1-1, with 7 bases fitting TRBD1. V shed 6 bases, J shed 1 base, and the junction held 5 bases outside the gene matches. Germline CDR1 and CDR2: SQVTM and ANQGSEA. CDR3 size: 13 residues. The CDR3 sequence is CSVAQGRNTEAFF. DNA of the CDR3: TGCAGCGTCGCACAGGGGAGGAACACTGAAGCTTTCTTT.